The entry below gives a single T cell receptor (beta chain) sequence along with its context. Its antigen is still unknown. PCR involved 60 Vbeta and 13 Jbeta primers. The repertoire was sequenced with immunoSEQ multiplex PCR; TCRdb's copy has only in-frame clones and lacks some. The table lists about 160,000 clones, 75% to 90% of them singletons. The sample belongs to a study of cytomegalovirus exposure and HLA in healthy donors. Overall study findings and caveats: Later on, an analysis showed TCR association rates differing by HLA locus, with DRB1 the most and HLA-C the fewest. In a later analysis, at a false discovery rate of 0.05, 16,951 TCR beta sequences were associated with HLA alleles. Researchers left out some V segments, among them TRBV6-2 and TRBV6-3, as indistinguishable.

This CDR3 has 18 amino acids. Germline-derived CDR1 and CDR2 are MDHEN and SYDVKM. Germline trimming cut 5 bases from V and 1 base from J; bases unmatched to any gene: 4. This receptor was identified in a woman aged 18 to 35 in good health and CMV-seronegative. This rearrangement joins TRBV28 to TRBJ2-2, with TRBD2 matching over 16 bases. The sample comprised PBMCs. The CDR3 nucleotides read TGTGCCAGCAGTGCCGGGACTAGCGGGGGGGTGAACACCGGGGAGCTGTTTTTT. It is translated as CASSAGTSGGVNTGELFF.